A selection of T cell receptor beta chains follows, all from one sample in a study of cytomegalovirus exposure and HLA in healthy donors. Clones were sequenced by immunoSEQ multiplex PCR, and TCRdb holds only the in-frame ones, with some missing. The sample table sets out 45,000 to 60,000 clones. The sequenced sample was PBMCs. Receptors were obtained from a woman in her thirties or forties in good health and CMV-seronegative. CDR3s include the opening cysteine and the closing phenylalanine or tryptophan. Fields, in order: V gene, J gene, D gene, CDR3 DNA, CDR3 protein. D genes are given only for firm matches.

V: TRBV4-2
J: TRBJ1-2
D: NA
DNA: TGTGCCAGCAGCCAAGATACAGGGCTGAACTATGGCTACACCTTC
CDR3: CASSQDTGLNYGYTF

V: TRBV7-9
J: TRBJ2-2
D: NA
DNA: TGTGCCAGCAGCTTATATCCCAACACCGGGGAGCTGTTTTTT
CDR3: CASSLYPNTGELFF

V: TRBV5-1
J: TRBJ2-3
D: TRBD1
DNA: TGCGCCAGCAGCCCATCCGGGACAGGGACAGATACGCAGTATTTT
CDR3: CASSPSGTGTDTQYF

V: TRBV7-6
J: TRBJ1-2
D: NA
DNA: TGTGCCAGCAGCTTTGGGGGCTCGGGTGGCTACACCTTC
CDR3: CASSFGGSGGYTF

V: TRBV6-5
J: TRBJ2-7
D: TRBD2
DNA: TGTGCCAGCAGTACCAGCGGGACCGCCACCTACGAGCAGTACTTC
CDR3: CASSTSGTATYEQYF

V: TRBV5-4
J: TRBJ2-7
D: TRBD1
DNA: TGTGCCAGCAGCTTTGGATCCGGGACAGGAGGCTACGAGCAGTACTTC
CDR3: CASSFGSGTGGYEQYF

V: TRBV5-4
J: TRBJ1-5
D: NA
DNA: TGTGCCAGCAGCTTGGGCAGGGATCAGCACCAGCATTTT
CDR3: CASSLGRDQHQHF

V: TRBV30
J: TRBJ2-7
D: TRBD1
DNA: TGTGCCGGACAGGGGGTAGGTAATTGCGAGCAGTACTTC
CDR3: CAGQGVGNCEQYF

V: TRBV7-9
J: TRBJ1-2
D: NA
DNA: TGTGCCAGCAGCTTCCCCCAGATACATGGCTACACCTTC
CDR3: CASSFPQIHGYTF

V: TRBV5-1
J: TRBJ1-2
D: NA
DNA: TGCGCCAGCAGCTTGGACCGACTCCTGGGCTACACCTTC
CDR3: CASSLDRLLGYTF

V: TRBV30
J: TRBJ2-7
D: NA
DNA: TGTGCCTGGAAGGATTACAGGAGCTACGAGCAGTACTTC
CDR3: CAWKDYRSYEQYF

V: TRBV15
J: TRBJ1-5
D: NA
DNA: TGTGCCACCAGCAGACAATTCAGCAATCAGCCCCAGCATTTT
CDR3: CATSRQFSNQPQHF

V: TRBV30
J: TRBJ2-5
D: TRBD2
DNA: TGTGCCTGGAGTGCTCCGGGGGGGACCCTCCAAGAGACCCAGTACTTC
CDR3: CAWSAPGGTLQETQYF

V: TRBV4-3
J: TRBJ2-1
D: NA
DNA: TGCGCCAGCAGCCAAGATGTTGGGGGCCACAATGAGCAGTTCTTC
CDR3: CASSQDVGGHNEQFF

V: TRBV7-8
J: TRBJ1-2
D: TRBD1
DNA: TGTGCCAGCAGCTTAGTATCTCGACAGGGACCCTCCTATGGCTACACCTTC
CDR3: CASSLVSRQGPSYGYTF

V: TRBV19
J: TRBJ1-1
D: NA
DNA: TGTGCCAGTAGTTCCAGGGGAAGAAGGACTGAAGCTTTCTTT
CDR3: CASSSRGRRTEAFF

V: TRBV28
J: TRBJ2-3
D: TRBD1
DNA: TGTGCCAGCAGTCCGGGACAGGTGGCAGATACGCAGTATTTT
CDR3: CASSPGQVADTQYF

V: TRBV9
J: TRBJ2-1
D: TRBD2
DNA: TGTGCCAGCAGCAGACTCAGCGGGGGGGGATACAATGAGCAGTTCTTC
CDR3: CASSRLSGGGYNEQFF

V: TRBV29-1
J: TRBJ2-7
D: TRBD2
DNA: TGCAGCGCCGAGGGGACCGGGGGAGGGGAGCAGTACTTC
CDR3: CSAEGTGGGEQYF

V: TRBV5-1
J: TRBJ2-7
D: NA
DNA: TGCGCCAGCAGCTTGGCCAACGGGATAGGTGAGGTCTACGAGCAGTACTTC
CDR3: CASSLANGIGEVYEQYF

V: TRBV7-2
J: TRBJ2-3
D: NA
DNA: TGTGCCAGCAGCTTAGCGGTGGGGCCAGATACGCAGTATTTT
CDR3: CASSLAVGPDTQYF

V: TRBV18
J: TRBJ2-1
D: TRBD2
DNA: TGTGCCAGCTCACAGAGGACTAGCGGTTACAATGAGCAGTTCTTC
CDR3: CASSQRTSGYNEQFF

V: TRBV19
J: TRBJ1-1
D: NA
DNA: TGTGCCAGTAGTATCGGGTCTGGGAGCACTGAAGCTTTCTTT
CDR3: CASSIGSGSTEAFF

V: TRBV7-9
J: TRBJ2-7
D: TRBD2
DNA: TGTGCCAGCAGCTTACTTAGCGGGGGGGCCTACGAGCAGTACTTC
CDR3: CASSLLSGGAYEQYF

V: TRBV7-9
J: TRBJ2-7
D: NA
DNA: TGTGCCAGCAGTTCTACCCCAGGGGGGCTCTACGAGCAGTACTTC
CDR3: CASSSTPGGLYEQYF

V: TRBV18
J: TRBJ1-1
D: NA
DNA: TGTGCCAGCTCAAAGGAGGCTACTGAAGCTTTCTTT
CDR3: CASSKEATEAFF

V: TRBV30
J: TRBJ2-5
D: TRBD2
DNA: TGTGCCTGGAATACAGCGGGGGGGTACCAAGAGACCCAGTACTTC
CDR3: CAWNTAGGYQETQYF

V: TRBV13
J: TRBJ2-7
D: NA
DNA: TGTGCCAGCAGCGAGACAGTACCTCCCTACGAGCAGTACTTC
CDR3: CASSETVPPYEQYF

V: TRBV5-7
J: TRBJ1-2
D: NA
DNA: TGTGCCAGCAGCTGGGGTTCGGCCCCTTGGGAGTATGGCTACACCTTC
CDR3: CASSWGSAPWEYGYTF

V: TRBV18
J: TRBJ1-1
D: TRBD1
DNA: TGTGCCAGCTCACCAATGGCGGCAGGGGGTGGCACTGAAGCTTTCTTT
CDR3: CASSPMAAGGGTEAFF

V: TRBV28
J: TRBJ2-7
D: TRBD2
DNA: TGTGCCAGCAGAGGGACTAGCGGCGCCTACGAGCAGTACTTC
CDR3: CASRGTSGAYEQYF

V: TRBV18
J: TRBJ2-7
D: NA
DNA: TGTGCCAGCTCACCACTAGAGGACGAGCAGTACTTC
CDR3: CASSPLEDEQYF

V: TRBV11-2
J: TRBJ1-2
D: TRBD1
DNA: TGTGCCAGCAGCTTAAGGGGGCCCGGTTCAGGGCACTATGGCTACACCTTC
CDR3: CASSLRGPGSGHYGYTF

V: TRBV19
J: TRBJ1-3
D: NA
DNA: TGTGCCAGTAGTTTCTGGACAGCTGGAAACACCATATATTTT
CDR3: CASSFWTAGNTIYF

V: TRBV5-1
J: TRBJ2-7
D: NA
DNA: TGCGCCAGCAGCCCAAGTCCCCTCCGGGGAACCTACGAGCAGTACTTC
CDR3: CASSPSPLRGTYEQYF

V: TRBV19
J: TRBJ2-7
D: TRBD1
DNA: TGTGCCAGTAGTATTTATCCCGCGACAGGGCAGGGCTACGAGCAGTACTTC
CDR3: CASSIYPATGQGYEQYF

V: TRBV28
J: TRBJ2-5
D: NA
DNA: TGTGCCAGCAGTCCCCCGCCGGGACAAGAGACCCAGTACTTC
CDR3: CASSPPPGQETQYF

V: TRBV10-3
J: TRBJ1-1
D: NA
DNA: TGTGCCATCAGCGGGGAGGAGGGGGGGACTGAAGCTTTCTTT
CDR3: CAISGEEGGTEAFF